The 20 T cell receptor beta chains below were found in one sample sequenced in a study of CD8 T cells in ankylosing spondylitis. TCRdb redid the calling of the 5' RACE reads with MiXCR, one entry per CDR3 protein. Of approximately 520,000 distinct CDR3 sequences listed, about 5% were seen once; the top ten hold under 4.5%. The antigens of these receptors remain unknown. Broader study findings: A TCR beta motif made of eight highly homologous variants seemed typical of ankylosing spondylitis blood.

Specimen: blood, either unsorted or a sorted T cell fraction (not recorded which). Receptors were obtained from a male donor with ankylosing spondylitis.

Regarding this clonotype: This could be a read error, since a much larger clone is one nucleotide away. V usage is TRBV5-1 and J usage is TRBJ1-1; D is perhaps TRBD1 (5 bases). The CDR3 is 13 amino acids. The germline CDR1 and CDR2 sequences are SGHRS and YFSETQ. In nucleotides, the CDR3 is TGCACCAGCAGCTGGGACCGAGACACTGAAGCTTTCTTT. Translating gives CTSSWDRDTEAFF.

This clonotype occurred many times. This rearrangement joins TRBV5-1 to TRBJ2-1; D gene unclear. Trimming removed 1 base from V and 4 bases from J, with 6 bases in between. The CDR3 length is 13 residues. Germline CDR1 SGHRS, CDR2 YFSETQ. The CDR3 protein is CASSLPPYNEQFF. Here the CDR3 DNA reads TGCGCCAGCAGCTTGCCACCTTACAATGAGCAGTTCTTC.

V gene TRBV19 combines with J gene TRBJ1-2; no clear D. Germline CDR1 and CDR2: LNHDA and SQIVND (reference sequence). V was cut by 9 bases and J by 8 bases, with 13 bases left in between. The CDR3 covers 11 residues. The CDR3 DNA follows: TGTGCCAGCGCGGTCGGGAGGGGCTACACCTTC. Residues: CASAVGRGYTF.

Here the CDR3 DNA reads TGCGCCAGCAGCTTAGGACAGGGTTTGATCGGGGAGCTGTTTTTT. Translated, it gives CASSLGQGLIGELFF. The chain joins TRBV5-1 to TRBJ2-2; 8 bases match TRBD1. Trimming at V came to 2 bases and at J to 7 bases, leaving 7 bases not matched to a gene. The CDR3 totals 15 residues. Germline loops: CDR1 SGHRS, CDR2 YFSETQ. The variable domain in full, with the rest retrieved from reference TRBV5-1 and TRBJ2-2, is KAGVTQTPRYLIKTRGQQVTLSCSPISGHRSVSWYQQTPGQGLQFLFEYFSETQRNKGNFPGRFSGRQFSNSRSEMNVSTLELGDSALYLCASSLGQGLIGELFFGEGSRLTVL.

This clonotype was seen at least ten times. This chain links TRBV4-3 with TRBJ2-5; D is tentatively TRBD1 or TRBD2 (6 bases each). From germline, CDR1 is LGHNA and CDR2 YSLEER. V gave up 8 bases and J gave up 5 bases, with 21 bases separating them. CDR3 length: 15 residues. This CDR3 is CASAESGGPGETQYF. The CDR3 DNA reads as TGCGCCAGCGCAGAAAGTGGGGGGCCTGGGGAGACCCAGTACTTC.

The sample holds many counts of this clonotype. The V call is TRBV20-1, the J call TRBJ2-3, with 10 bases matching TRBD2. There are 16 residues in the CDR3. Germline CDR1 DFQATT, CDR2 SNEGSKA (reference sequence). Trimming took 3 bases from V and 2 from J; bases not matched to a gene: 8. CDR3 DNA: TGCAGTGCTAGCCCCAGAGCGGGAGGGTTCACAGATACGCAGTATTTT. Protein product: CSASPRAGGFTDTQYF.

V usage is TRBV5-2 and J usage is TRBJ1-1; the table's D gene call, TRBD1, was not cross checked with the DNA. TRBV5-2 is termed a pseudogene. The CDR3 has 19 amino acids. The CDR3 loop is CAISFDALRGALANTEAFF. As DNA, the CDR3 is TGTGCCATCAGTTTCGACGCGCTTAGGGGGGCGTTGGCGAACACTGAAGCTTTCTTT.

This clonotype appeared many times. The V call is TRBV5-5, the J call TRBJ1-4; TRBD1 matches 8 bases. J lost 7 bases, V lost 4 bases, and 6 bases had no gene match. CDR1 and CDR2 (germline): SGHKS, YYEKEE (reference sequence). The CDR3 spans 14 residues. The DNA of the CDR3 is TGTGCCAGCAGCATCTGGACAGGGCTTGAAAAACTGTTTTTT. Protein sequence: CASSIWTGLEKLFF. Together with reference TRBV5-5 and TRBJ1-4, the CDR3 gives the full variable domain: DAGVTQSPTHLIKTRGQQVTLRCSPISGHKSVSWYQQVLGQGPQFIFQYYEKEERGRGNFPDRFSARQFPNYSSELNVNALLLGDSALYLCASSIWTGLEKLFFGSGTQLSVL.

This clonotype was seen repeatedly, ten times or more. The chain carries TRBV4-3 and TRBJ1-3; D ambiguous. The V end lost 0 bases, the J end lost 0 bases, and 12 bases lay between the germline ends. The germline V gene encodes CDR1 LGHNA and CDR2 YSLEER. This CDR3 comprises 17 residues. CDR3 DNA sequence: TGCGCCAGCAGCCAAGATAGCAGACTTCTCTCTGGAAACACCATATATTTT. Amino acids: CASSQDSRLLSGNTIYF.

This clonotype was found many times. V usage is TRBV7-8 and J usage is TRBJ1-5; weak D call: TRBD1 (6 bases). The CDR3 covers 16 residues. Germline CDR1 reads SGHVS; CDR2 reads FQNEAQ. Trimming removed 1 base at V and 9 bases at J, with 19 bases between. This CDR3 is CASSLEQGFLIGPQHF. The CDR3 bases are TGTGCCAGCAGCTTAGAACAGGGCTTCCTAATCGGGCCCCAGCATTTT.

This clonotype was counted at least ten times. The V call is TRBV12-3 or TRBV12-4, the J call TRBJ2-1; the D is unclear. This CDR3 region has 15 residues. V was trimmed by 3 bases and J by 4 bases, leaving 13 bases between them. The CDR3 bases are TGTGCCAGCAGTTTTGGCAGCGTCCAATACAATGAGCAGTTCTTC. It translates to CASSFGSVQYNEQFF.

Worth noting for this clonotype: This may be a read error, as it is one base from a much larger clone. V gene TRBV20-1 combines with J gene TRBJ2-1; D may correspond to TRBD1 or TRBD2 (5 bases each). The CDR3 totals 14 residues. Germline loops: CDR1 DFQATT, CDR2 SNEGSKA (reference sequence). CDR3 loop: CSASGASSYNEHFF. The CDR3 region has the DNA TGCAGTGCTAGCGGGGCGAGCTCCTACAATGAGCACTTCTTC.

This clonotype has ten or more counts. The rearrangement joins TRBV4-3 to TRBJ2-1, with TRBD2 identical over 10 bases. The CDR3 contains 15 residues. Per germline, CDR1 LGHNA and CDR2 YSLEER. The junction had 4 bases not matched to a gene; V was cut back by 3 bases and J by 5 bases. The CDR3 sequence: CASSQASGRDNEQFF. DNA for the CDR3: TGCGCCAGCAGCCAGGCTAGCGGGAGAGACAATGAGCAGTTCTTC.

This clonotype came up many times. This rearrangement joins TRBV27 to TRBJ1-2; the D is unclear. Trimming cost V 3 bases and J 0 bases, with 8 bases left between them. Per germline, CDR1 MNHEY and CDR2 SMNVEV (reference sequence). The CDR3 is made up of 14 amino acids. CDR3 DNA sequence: TGTGCCAGCAGTTTTGTCGGTTCTAACTATGGCTACACCTTC. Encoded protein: CASSFVGSNYGYTF.

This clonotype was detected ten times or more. CDR3 residues: CASSLVAVRSNQPQHF. In DNA, the CDR3 is TGTGCCAGCAGCTTAGTGGCAGTCAGAAGCAATCAGCCCCAGCATTTT. The V and J genes are TRBV7-2 and TRBJ1-5; D remains unclear. V shed 1 base and J shed 1 base, with 11 bases lying between them. CDR3 length: 16 residues. In germline, CDR1 is SGHTA, CDR2 FQGNSA.

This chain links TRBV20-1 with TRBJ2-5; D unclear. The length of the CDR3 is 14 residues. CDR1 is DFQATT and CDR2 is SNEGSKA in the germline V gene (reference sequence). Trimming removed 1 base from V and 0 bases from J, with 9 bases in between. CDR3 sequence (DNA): TGCAGTGCTAGAGTACAGCCCTACCAAGAGACCCAGTACTTC. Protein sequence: CSARVQPYQETQYF.

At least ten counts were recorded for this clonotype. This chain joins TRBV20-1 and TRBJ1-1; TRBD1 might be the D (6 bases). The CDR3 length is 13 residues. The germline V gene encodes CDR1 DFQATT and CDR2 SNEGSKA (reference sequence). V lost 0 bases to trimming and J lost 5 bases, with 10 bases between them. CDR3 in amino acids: CSAREDSFTEAFF. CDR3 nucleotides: TGCAGTGCTAGAGAGGACAGCTTTACTGAAGCTTTCTTT.

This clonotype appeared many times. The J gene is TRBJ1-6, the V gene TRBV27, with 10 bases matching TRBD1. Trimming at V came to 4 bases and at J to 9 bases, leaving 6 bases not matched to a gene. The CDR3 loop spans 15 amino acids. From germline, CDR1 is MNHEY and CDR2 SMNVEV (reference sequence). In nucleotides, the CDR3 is TGTGCCAGCAGTTATGGGACAGGGGTAGTTTCACCCCTCCACTTT. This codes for CASSYGTGVVSPLHF.

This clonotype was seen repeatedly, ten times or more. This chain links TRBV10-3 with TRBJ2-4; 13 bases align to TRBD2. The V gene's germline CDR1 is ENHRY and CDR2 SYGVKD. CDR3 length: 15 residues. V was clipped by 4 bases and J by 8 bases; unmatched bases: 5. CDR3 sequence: CAISGTSGSWDIQYF. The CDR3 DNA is TGTGCCATCAGTGGGACTAGCGGGAGTTGGGACATTCAGTACTTC.

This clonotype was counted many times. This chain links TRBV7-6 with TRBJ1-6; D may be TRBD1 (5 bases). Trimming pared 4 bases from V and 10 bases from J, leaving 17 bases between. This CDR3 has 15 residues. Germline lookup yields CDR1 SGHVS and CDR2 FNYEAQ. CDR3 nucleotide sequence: TGTGCCAGCAGCTCCCAGGCAGGGACTACGTCACCCCTCCACTTT. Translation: CASSSQAGTTSPLHF.